This T cell receptor (beta chain) appears in the sequencing data of a study of T cells after yellow fever vaccination. The overall study: SMART-Seq v4 Ultra Low Input prepared libraries from low-cell fractions. General study results and limits: A limited proportion of clonotypes was detected within both the CD4 and CD8 compartments. Peak timing came faster in the weaker secondary response, day 5 versus 15.

The ends were cut back, 5 bases at V and 6 bases at J, with 21 bases in the middle. The CDR3 runs 16 residues. In germline, CDR1 is SGHVS, CDR2 FNYEAQ. TCR cDNA, made by 5'RACE template switching, carried an added universal primer site and UMIs. MiXCR, run by TCRdb on the 5' RACE reads, gives a single entry per CDR3 protein. The sample has more than 90,000 distinct CDR3 sequences, 7.2% seen once; the top ten hold more than 2.5%. This clonotype was recorded at least ten times. Its antigen is currently unknown. Sequences were derived from CD4+ T cells sorted from PBMCs, sampled more than 35 days after the first yellow fever vaccination. The receptor comes from a man aged 18 to 35 who received the YFV17D yellow fever vaccine. The chain employs TRBV7-6 and TRBJ2-3, with D perhaps matching TRBD2 (5 bases). The CDR3 loop reads CASSPLVTNLRDTQYF. The CDR3 DNA is TGTGCCAGCAGCCCCCTTGTGACTAACCTTCGCGATACGCAGTATTTT.